The 3 T cell receptor beta chains in this list originate from one sample, sequenced in a study of T cell responses to AZD1222 COVID-19 vaccine. Only in-frame clones appear in the TCRdb table, and some are missing; sequencing was by immunoSEQ multiplex PCR. This table has roughly 140,000 clones, around 87% appearing once. Here the sequenced sample was peripheral blood, taken 28 days after the second AZD1222 dose. The receptors shown here come from an adult who received the AZD1222 COVID-19 vaccine.

V gene TRBV29-1 combines with J gene TRBJ2-2, with a tentative D call TRBD2 (7 bases). The CDR3 runs to 15 residues. Germline V gives CDR1 SQVTM, CDR2 ANQGSEA. V was shortened by 6 bases and J by 3 bases, with 17 bases between the two germline ends. The CDR3 region is CSVGGAGEYTGELFF. Here the CDR3 DNA reads TGCAGCGTAGGGGGGGCAGGGGAGTACACCGGGGAGCTGTTTTTT.

This clone was observed a few times. The V and J genes are TRBV3-1 (or the pseudogene TRBV3-2) and TRBJ2-7; D possibly corresponds to TRBD2 (6 bases). V lost 2 bases to trimming and J lost 5 bases, with 19 bases between them. In germline, CDR1 is LGHDT, CDR2 YNNKEL (reference sequence). This CDR3 contains 16 residues. The CDR3 DNA is TGTGCCAGCAGCCAATATCGGGGGAGTCCTTCCCACGAGCAGTACTTC. Translating it yields CASSQYRGSPSHEQYF.

This clone was seen once. J is TRBJ2-2 and V is TRBV27, with 9 bases aligning to TRBD1. The CDR3 totals 13 residues. The germline gives CDR1 MNHEY, CDR2 SMNVEV (reference sequence). Germline trimming cut 4 bases from V and 8 bases from J; bases unmatched to any gene: 2. CDR3: CASSYRGLGELFF. The CDR3 DNA sequence: TGTGCCAGCAGTTACAGGGGGCTTGGGGAGCTGTTTTTT.